Given below is one T cell receptor beta chain in context. Its specificity is unknown. Here immunoSEQ multiplex PCR was the method, and the copy in TCRdb shows in-frame clones only, minus some. Counted here are more than 200,000 clones, approximately 65% occurring once; the ten biggest clones make up 11%. These data originate in a study of shared clonotypes between healthy human individuals. Notes on the study in general: Sharing of clonotypes among donors was expected to vary with sequencing depth.

CDR1 SGHNT and CDR2 YYREEE come from the germline V gene (reference sequence). Trimming removed 4 bases from V and 4 bases from J; junction bases left unmatched: 6. The CDR3 runs to 16 residues. Source material: memory CD4+ T cells sorted from blood. As for subset: CD45RA-negative fraction. The TCR originated in a man aged 30-40 years in good health. The chain carries TRBV5-4 and TRBJ2-1; 12 positions agree with TRBD2. CDR3 nucleotide sequence: TGTGCCAGCAGCCCAGAGACTAGCGGGGGTTACAATGAGCAGTTCTTC. Its protein product is CASSPETSGGYNEQFF.